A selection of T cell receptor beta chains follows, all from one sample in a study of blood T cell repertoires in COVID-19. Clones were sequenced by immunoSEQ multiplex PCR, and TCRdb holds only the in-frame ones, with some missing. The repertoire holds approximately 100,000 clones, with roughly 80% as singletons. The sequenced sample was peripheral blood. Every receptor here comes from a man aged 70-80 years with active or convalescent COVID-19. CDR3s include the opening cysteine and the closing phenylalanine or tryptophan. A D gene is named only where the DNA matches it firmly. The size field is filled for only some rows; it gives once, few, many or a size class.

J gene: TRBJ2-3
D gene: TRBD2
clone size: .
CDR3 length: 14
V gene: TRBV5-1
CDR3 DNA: TGCGCCAGCAGCTTGGGACTAGCCCCAGGTACGCAGTATTTT
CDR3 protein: CASSLGLAPGTQYF

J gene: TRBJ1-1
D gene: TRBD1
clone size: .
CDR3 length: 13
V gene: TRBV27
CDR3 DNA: TGTGCCAGCAGCCAAACCAGGGGGACTGAAGCTTTCTTT
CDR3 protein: CASSQTRGTEAFF

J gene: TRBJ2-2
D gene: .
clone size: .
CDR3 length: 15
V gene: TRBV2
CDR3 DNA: TGTGCCAGCAGCCCTTGGGCAGGTACGACCGGGGAGCTGTTTTTT
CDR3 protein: CASSPWAGTTGELFF

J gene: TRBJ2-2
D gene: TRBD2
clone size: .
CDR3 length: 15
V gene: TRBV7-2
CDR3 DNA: TGTGCCAGCAGCTATAGCGGGGGGAACACCGGGGAGCTGTTTTTT
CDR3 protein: CASSYSGGNTGELFF

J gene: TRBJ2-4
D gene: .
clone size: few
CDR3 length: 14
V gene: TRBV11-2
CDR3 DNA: TGTGCCAGCAGCTTAGCCCTAGCCAAAAACATTCAGTACTTC
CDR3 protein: CASSLALAKNIQYF

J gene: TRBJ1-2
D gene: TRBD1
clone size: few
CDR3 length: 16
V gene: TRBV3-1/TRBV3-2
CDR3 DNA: TGTGCCAGCAGCGACAGGGACAGGAAAGCTAACTATGGCTACACCTTC
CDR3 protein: CASSDRDRKANYGYTF

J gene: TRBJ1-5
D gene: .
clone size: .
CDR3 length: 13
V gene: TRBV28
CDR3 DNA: TGTGCCAGCAGTCCACAGCGGGGTCAGCCCCAGCATTTT
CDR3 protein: CASSPQRGQPQHF

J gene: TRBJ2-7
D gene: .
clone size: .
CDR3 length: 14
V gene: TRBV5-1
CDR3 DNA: TGCGCCAGCAGCCCGGGTCACGACGGCTACGAGCAGTACTTC
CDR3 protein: CASSPGHDGYEQYF

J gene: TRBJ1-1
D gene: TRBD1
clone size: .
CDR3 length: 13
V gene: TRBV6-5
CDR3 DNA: TGTGCCAGCAACCCTGGACAGGGAGGTGAAGCTTTCTTT
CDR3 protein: CASNPGQGGEAFF

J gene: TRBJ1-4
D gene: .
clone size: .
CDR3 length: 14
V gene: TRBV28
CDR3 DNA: TGTGCCAGCAGTTTATCAGGGGAGGGTGAAAAACTGTTTTTT
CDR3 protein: CASSLSGEGEKLFF

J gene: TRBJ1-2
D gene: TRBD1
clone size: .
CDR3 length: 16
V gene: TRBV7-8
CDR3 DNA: TGTGCCAGCAGCTTAGCGGGGACAGGGGCGGACTATGGCTACACCTTC
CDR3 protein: CASSLAGTGADYGYTF

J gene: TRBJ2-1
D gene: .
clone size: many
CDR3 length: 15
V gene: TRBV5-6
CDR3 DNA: TGTGCCAGCAGCCCACAAGGGGGAGGGGTCGATGAGCAGTTCTTC
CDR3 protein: CASSPQGGGVDEQFF

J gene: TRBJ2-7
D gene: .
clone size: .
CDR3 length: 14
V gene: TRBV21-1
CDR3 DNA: TGTGCCAGCAGCAAAGAGAGGCAACCCTACGAGCAGTACTTC
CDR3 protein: CASSKERQPYEQYF

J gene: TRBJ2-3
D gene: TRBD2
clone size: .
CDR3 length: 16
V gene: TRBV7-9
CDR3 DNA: TGTGCCAGCAGCTTTGGACTAGCGGTTATCACAGATACGCAGTATTTT
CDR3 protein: CASSFGLAVITDTQYF

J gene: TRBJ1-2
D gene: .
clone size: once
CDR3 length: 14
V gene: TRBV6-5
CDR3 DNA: TGTGCCAGCGCTTCAGGGCGTCCCTACTATCGCTACACCTTC
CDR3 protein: CASASGRPYYRYTF

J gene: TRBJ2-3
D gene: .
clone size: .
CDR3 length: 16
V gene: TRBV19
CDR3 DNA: TGTGCCAGTAGTAGTATCGGGGAGACTAGCACAGATACGCAGTATTTT
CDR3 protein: CASSSIGETSTDTQYF

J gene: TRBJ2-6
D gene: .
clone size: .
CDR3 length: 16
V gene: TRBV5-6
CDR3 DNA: TGTGCCAGCAGCTTGGCCGGACACTCTGGGGCCAACGTCCTGACTTTC
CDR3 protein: CASSLAGHSGANVLTF

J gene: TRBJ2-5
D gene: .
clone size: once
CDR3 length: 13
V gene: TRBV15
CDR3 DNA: TGTGCCACCAGCCGACAGTTAGGCGAGACCCAGTACTTC
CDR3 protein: CATSRQLGETQYF

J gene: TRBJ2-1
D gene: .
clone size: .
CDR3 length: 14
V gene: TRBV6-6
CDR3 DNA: TGTGCCAGCAGACTCGGGGGGCCCTACAATGAGCAGTTCTTC
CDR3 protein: CASRLGGPYNEQFF

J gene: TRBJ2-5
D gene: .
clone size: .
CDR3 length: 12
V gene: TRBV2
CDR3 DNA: TGTGCCAGCAGTGAACAGCAAGAGACCCAGTACTTC
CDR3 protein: CASSEQQETQYF

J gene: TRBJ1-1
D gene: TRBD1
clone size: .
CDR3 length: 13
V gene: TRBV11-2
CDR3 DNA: TGTGCCAGCAGCCTCAACCGGGACAGGGAAGCTTTCTTT
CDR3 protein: CASSLNRDREAFF

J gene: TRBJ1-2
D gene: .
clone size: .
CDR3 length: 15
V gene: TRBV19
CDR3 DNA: TGTGCCAGCGTCCAGGGTGTAACCGATAACTATGGCTACACCTTC
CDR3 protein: CASVQGVTDNYGYTF

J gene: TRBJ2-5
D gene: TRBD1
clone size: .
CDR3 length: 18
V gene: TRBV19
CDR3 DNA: TGTGCCAGTAGTAGGGGGACAGGGAGATCCTTGGGACAAGAGACCCAGTACTTC
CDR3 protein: CASSRGTGRSLGQETQYF

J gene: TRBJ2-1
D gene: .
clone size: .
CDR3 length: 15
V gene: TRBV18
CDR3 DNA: TGTGCCAGCTCACCTAACGGGGGAAACTACAATGAGCAGTTCTTC
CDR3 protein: CASSPNGGNYNEQFF

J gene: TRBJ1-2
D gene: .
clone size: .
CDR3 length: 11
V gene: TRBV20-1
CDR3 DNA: TGCAGTGCGTTGGAGGCCGCCGACTACACCTTC
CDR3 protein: CSALEAADYTF

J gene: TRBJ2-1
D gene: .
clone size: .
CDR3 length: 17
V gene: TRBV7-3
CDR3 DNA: TGTGCCAGCAGCCAACTAATCCGGGTCTCCGATTACAATGAGCAGTTCTTC
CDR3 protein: CASSQLIRVSDYNEQFF

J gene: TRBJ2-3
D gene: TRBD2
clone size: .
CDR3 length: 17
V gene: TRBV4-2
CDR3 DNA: TGTGCCAGCAGCCAAGATCCAGCGGGGGGGGGCACAGATACGCAGTATTTT
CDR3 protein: CASSQDPAGGGTDTQYF

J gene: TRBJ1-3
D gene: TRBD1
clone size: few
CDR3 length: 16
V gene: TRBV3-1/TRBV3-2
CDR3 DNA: TGTGCCAGCAGCCAGGGACAGGGGGGAATCGGAAACACCATATATTTT
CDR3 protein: CASSQGQGGIGNTIYF

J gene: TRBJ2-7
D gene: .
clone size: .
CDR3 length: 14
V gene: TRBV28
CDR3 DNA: TGTGCCAGCAGTTTAGAGGGAGGTAGCTACGAGCAGTACTTC
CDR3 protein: CASSLEGGSYEQYF

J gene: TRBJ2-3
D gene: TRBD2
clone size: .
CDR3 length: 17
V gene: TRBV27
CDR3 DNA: TGTGCCAGCAGTCAGATGGTAACTAGCGGGGACACAGATACGCAGTATTTT
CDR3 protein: CASSQMVTSGDTDTQYF

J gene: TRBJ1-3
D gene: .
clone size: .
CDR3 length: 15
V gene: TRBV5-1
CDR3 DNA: TGCGCCAGCAGCTTGGATGGCAGCTCTGGAAACACCATATATTTT
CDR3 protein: CASSLDGSSGNTIYF

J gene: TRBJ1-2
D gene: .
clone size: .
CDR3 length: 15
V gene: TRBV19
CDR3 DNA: TGTGCCAGTAGGCTCCATGATGGGACTCTCTATGGCTACACCTTC
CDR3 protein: CASRLHDGTLYGYTF

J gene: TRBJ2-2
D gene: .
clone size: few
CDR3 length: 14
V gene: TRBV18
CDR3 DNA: TGTGCCAGCTCAGTACTTTCGAACACCGGGGAGCTGTTTTTT
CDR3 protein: CASSVLSNTGELFF

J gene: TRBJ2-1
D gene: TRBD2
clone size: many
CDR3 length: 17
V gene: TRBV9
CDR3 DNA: TGTGCCAGCAGCGCGGGGGGGACTAGCGGCCCCTACAATGAGCAGTTCTTC
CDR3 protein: CASSAGGTSGPYNEQFF

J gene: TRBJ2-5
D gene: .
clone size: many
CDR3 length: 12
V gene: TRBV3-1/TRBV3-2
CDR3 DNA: TGTGCCAGCAGCCCCCAGCAGGCGACCCAGTACTTC
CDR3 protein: CASSPQQATQYF

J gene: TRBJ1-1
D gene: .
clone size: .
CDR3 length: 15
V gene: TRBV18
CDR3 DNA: TGTGCCAGCTCCCCCATGGCGGGGGCGAACACTGAAGCTTTCTTT
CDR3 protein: CASSPMAGANTEAFF

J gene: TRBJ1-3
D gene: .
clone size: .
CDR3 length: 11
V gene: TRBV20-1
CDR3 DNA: TGCAGTGCCGAAACAGGGAACACCATATATTTT
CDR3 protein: CSAETGNTIYF

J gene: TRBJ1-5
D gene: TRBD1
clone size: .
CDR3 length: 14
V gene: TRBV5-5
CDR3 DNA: TGTGCCAGCAGCCAGGGACAGGGTATTCAGCCCCAGCATTTT
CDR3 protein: CASSQGQGIQPQHF

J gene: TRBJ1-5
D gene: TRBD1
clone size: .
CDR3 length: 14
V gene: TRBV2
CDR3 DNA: TGTGCCAGCAGTCCGGGACAGGGAAATCAGCCCCAGCATTTT
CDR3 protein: CASSPGQGNQPQHF

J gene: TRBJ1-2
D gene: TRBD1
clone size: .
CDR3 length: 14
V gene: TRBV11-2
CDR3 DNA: TGTGCCAGCAGCCCTTCGACAGGGGGTCGGGGCTACACCTTC
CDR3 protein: CASSPSTGGRGYTF

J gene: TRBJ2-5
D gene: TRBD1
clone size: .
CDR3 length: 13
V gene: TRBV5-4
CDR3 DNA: TGTGCCAGCAGCTTGACAGGGGACGAGACCCAGTACTTC
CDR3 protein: CASSLTGDETQYF

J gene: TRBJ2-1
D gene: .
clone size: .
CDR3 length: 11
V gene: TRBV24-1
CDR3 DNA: TGTGCCACCAGTGATTTAATAGAGCAGTTCTTC
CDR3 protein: CATSDLIEQFF

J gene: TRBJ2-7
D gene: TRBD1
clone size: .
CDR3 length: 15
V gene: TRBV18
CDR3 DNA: TGTGCCAGCTCGGCCGGGACAGGGAGCTCCTACGAGCAGTACTTC
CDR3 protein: CASSAGTGSSYEQYF

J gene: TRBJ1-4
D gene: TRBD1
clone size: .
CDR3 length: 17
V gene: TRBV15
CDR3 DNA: TGTGCCACCAGCAGAGATTTTGGACAGGGGACTAATGAAAAACTGTTTTTT
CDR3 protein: CATSRDFGQGTNEKLFF

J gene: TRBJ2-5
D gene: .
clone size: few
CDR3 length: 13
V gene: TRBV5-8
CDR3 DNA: TGTGCCAGCAGCCCGGGAAACGGTGAGACCCAGTACTTC
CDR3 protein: CASSPGNGETQYF

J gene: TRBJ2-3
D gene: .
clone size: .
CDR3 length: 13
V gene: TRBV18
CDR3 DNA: TGTGCCAGCTCACCCCGGAGGTTGGATACGCAGTATTTT
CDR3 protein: CASSPRRLDTQYF

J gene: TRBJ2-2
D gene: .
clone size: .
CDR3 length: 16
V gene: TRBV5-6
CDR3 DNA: TGTGCCAGCAGCCAGCCCAAGGGGTCGGGCGCCGGGGAGCTGTTTTTT
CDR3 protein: CASSQPKGSGAGELFF

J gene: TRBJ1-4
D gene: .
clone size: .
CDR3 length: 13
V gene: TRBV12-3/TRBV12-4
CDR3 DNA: TGTGCCAGCAGTTTACAGGAGGGGGAAAAACTGTTTTTT
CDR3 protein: CASSLQEGEKLFF

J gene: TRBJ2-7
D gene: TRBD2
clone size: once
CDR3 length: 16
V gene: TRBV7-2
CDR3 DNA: TGTGCCAGCAGCTTCGGTATGGGTAGCGGGGGGTGGGAGCAGTACTTC
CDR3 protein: CASSFGMGSGGWEQYF

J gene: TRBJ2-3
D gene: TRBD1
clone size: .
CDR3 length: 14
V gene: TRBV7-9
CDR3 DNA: TGTGCCAGCAGCTTGGACAGGGCCACAGATACGCAGTATTTT
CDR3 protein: CASSLDRATDTQYF

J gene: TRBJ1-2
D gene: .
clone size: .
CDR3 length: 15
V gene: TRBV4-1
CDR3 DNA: TGCGCCAGCAGCCAAGAAGAACTCACCAACTATGGCTACACCTTC
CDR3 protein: CASSQEELTNYGYTF

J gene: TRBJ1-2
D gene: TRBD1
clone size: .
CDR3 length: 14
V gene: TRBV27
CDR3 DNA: TGTGCCAGCAGTTTATTGCAGGGGGCGTATGGCTACACCTTC
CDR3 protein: CASSLLQGAYGYTF

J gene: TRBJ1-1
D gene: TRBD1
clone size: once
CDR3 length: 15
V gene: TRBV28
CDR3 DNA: TGTGCCAGCAGTTTATTCAGGACAGGGTCCACTGAAGCTTTCTTT
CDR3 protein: CASSLFRTGSTEAFF